Listed below are T cell receptor beta chains from one sample, sequenced in a study of cytomegalovirus exposure and HLA in healthy donors. Clones were read by immunoSEQ multiplex PCR, and TCRdb kept only the in-frame ones, dropping some. The sample holds around 150,000 clones, around 84% seen once. Sequencing was done on a sample of PBMCs. Every receptor here comes from a boy under 10 years old in good health and CMV-seronegative. Both conserved end residues are part of each CDR3. The D gene is left open where the match is weak. Expanded clones get a size class; other rows say once, few or many, or leave the size out.

clone_size	v_call	j_call	d_call	cdr3_aa	cdr3_nt
NA	TRBV6-4	TRBJ1-6	TRBD1	CASSTGVNSPLHF	TGTGCCAGTAGTACAGGGGTGAATTCACCCCTCCACTTT
NA	TRBV25-1	TRBJ2-6	NA	CASSDRLAGSGANVLTF	TGTGCCAGCAGCGACAGGCTTGCCGGGTCAGGGGCCAACGTCCTGACTTTC
few	TRBV25-1	TRBJ2-7	NA	CASSPQVGAEQYF	TGTGCCAGCAGTCCCCAAGTAGGGGCCGAGCAGTACTTC
NA	TRBV7-9	TRBJ2-3	TRBD2	CASSLTSGHLGTQYF	TGTGCCAGCAGCTTGACTAGCGGACACCTGGGTACGCAGTATTTT
NA	TRBV5-4	TRBJ2-7	TRBD2	CASSRGREGSDEQYF	TGTGCCAGCAGCCGAGGGCGGGAGGGCTCGGACGAGCAGTACTTC
NA	TRBV5-5	TRBJ1-4	TRBD1	CASRMGQGASNEKLFF	TGTGCCAGCAGGATGGGACAGGGTGCGAGTAATGAAAAACTGTTTTTT
NA	TRBV11-1	TRBJ1-2	TRBD1	CASSLRWTGGYTF	TGTGCCAGCAGCTTAAGATGGACAGGAGGGTACACCTTC
NA	TRBV5-6	TRBJ2-2	NA	CASSLRLFWGKTGELFF	TGTGCCAGCAGCTTAAGGCTGTTTTGGGGCAAAACCGGGGAGCTGTTTTTT
NA	TRBV10-3	TRBJ2-2	NA	CAITGTTKGGELFF	TGTGCCATCACTGGGACAACGAAGGGCGGGGAGCTGTTTTTT
NA	TRBV28	TRBJ2-2	TRBD2	CASTSGRAGGELFF	TGTGCCAGCACTAGCGGGAGGGCTGGCGGGGAGCTGTTTTTT
NA	TRBV29-1	TRBJ2-6	NA	CSVWVERAAGANVLTF	TGCAGCGTTTGGGTTGAGAGGGCGGCTGGGGCCAACGTCCTGACTTTC
NA	TRBV27	TRBJ2-1	NA	CASSLSGGYNEQFF	TGTGCCAGCAGTTTATCGGGGGGCTACAATGAGCAGTTCTTC
NA	TRBV28	TRBJ2-3	TRBD2	CASSPTGVSGNTDTQYF	TGTGCCAGCAGTCCCACGGGGGTAAGCGGGAACACAGATACGCAGTATTTT
NA	TRBV15	TRBJ1-1	TRBD1	CATSAQGEAEAFF	TGTGCCACCAGCGCACAGGGGGAGGCTGAAGCTTTCTTT
NA	TRBV5-1	TRBJ2-1	TRBD2	CASSSPSGTYNEQFF	TGCGCCAGCAGCTCTCCTAGCGGAACGTACAATGAGCAGTTCTTC
NA	TRBV14	TRBJ1-1	TRBD1	CASSQDPARTGRTEAFF	TGTGCCAGCAGCCAAGACCCAGCAAGGACAGGGAGGACTGAAGCTTTCTTT
NA	TRBV5-6	TRBJ2-3	NA	CASSLELDTQYF	TGTGCCAGCAGCTTAGAGTTGGATACGCAGTATTTT
NA	TRBV5-1	TRBJ2-3	NA	CASSFSSAADTQYF	TGCGCCAGCAGCTTCTCGTCGGCGGCAGATACGCAGTATTTT
NA	TRBV4-2	TRBJ1-2	TRBD1	CASSQERDRVYGYTF	TGTGCCAGCAGCCAAGAGAGGGACAGGGTCTATGGCTACACCTTC
NA	TRBV19	TRBJ1-5	TRBD1	CASSWTGSGNQPQHF	TGTGCCAGTTCCTGGACAGGGTCGGGCAATCAGCCCCAGCATTTT
NA	TRBV7-3	TRBJ2-5	NA	CASSPNGGYQETQYF	TGTGCCAGCAGCCCTAACGGAGGGTACCAAGAGACCCAGTACTTC
few	TRBV6-5	TRBJ1-6	TRBD1	CASSEGTGGSPLHF	TGTGCCAGCAGTGAAGGGACAGGGGGCTCACCCCTCCACTTT
NA	TRBV9	TRBJ2-5	NA	CASSPRPTTGTIQGETQYF	TGTGCCAGCAGCCCCCGCCCCACAACCGGGACAATACAAGGAGAGACCCAGTACTTC
once	TRBV11-3	TRBJ2-7	TRBD2	CASTPQGVAGVHEQYF	TGTGCCAGCACCCCGCAGGGGGTAGCGGGAGTTCACGAGCAGTACTTC
NA	TRBV19	TRBJ2-7	NA	CASSISREGYEQYF	TGTGCCAGTAGTATCTCCAGGGAAGGCTACGAGCAGTACTTC
NA	TRBV4-2	TRBJ1-5	NA	CASSQDDENQPQHF	TGTGCCAGCAGCCAAGATGATGAGAATCAGCCCCAGCATTTT
NA	TRBV9	TRBJ2-3	NA	CASSVVQGHTQYF	TGTGCCAGCAGCGTCGTACAGGGCCATACGCAGTATTTT
NA	TRBV5-1	TRBJ1-2	TRBD1	CASSLQGGYNYGYTF	TGCGCCAGCAGTCTTCAGGGGGGCTATAACTATGGCTACACCTTC
NA	TRBV19	TRBJ2-3	TRBD2	CASTTSGSRSDTQYF	TGTGCCAGTACCACTAGCGGGAGCAGGTCAGATACGCAGTATTTT
NA	TRBV7-3	TRBJ1-4	NA	CASSLTRDTLHEKLFF	TGTGCCAGCAGCTTAACTCGGGACACTCTTCATGAAAAACTGTTTTTT
NA	TRBV28	TRBJ1-5	TRBD1	CASSFNPRDRTNQPQHF	TGTGCCAGCAGTTTCAATCCCCGGGACAGGACAAATCAGCCCCAGCATTTT
NA	TRBV28	TRBJ2-1	TRBD2	CASTSSGRLFNEQFF	TGTGCCAGCACCTCTAGCGGGAGGCTCTTCAATGAGCAGTTCTTC
once	TRBV27	TRBJ2-2	NA	CASILDGREVAGELFF	TGTGCCAGCATTCTGGACGGCAGGGAGGTTGCCGGGGAGCTGTTTTTT
few	TRBV6-4	TRBJ2-3	TRBD2	CASSPRSGGKDTQYF	TGTGCCAGCTCACCTAGGAGCGGGGGGAAAGATACGCAGTATTTT
NA	TRBV27	TRBJ1-2	NA	CASRVGSYGYTF	TGTGCCAGCAGGGTAGGGAGCTATGGCTACACCTTC
NA	TRBV28	TRBJ2-1	TRBD2	CASRLAGGPYNEQFF	TGTGCCAGCAGGTTAGCGGGAGGGCCCTACAATGAGCAGTTCTTC
NA	TRBV11-3	TRBJ2-2	TRBD1	CATRGQGITGELFF	TGTGCCACCAGAGGACAGGGGATCACCGGGGAGCTGTTTTTT
NA	TRBV5-1	TRBJ2-5	NA	CASSVGPTQYF	TGCGCCAGCAGCGTGGGACCGACTCAGTACTTC
NA	TRBV5-1	TRBJ2-1	NA	CASSLRGSSYNEQFF	TGCGCCAGCAGCTTGAGGGGGAGCTCCTACAATGAGCAGTTCTTC
NA	TRBV5-6	TRBJ2-3	TRBD1	CASSLSLGQGGTDTQYF	TGTGCCAGCAGCTTGTCCCTCGGACAGGGAGGTACAGATACGCAGTATTTT
NA	TRBV11-3	TRBJ2-1	TRBD2	CASSLAGLVYEQFF	TGTGCCAGCAGCTTAGCGGGACTAGTATATGAGCAGTTCTTC
NA	TRBV7-3	TRBJ2-3	NA	CASSLRGRTDTQYF	TGTGCCAGCAGCTTAAGAGGGAGAACAGATACGCAGTATTTT
once	TRBV19	TRBJ1-2	TRBD1	CASSVRGRDYGYTF	TGTGCCAGTAGTGTCAGGGGGCGCGACTATGGCTACACCTTC
NA	TRBV5-4	TRBJ1-4	NA	CASSLEDSEKLFF	TGTGCCAGCAGCTTGGAGGACAGTGAAAAACTGTTTTTT
NA	TRBV19	TRBJ1-2	NA	CASSSMGSGPAGNYGYTF	TGTGCCAGTAGTTCGATGGGGTCTGGACCCGCAGGGAACTATGGCTACACCTTC
NA	TRBV4-2	TRBJ1-5	NA	CASSQVLQQNQPQHF	TGTGCCAGCAGCCAAGTATTACAGCAGAATCAGCCCCAGCATTTT
once	TRBV12-5	TRBJ1-5	NA	CASSRESNQPQHF	TGTGCTAGTTCTCGTGAGAGCAATCAGCCCCAGCATTTT
NA	TRBV12-5	TRBJ1-4	NA	CASGLVLIGARRRSGEKLFF	TGTGCTAGTGGTTTGGTACTAATTGGGGCCCGACGCCGCTCGGGCGAAAAACTGTTTTTT
few	TRBV19	TRBJ1-2	NA	CASTPTDLYGYTF	TGTGCCAGTACCCCGACAGATCTCTATGGCTACACCTTC
NA	TRBV28	TRBJ2-3	NA	CASSTHTRHLTDTQYF	TGTGCCAGCAGCACACATACTAGGCATCTCACAGATACGCAGTATTTT
NA	TRBV6-1	TRBJ2-7	NA	CASSGGRDGYEQYF	TGTGCCAGCAGTGGGGGGCGAGACGGCTACGAGCAGTACTTC
NA	TRBV5-1	TRBJ2-1	TRBD1	CASSLGRRGGSSYNEQFF	TGCGCCAGCAGCTTGGGACGGAGAGGGGGCAGCTCCTACAATGAGCAGTTCTTC
few	TRBV19	TRBJ1-1	NA	CASSGALNTEAFF	TGTGCCAGTAGTGGGGCCTTGAACACTGAAGCTTTCTTT
NA	TRBV15	TRBJ1-2	NA	CATSRDATRGSGYTF	TGTGCCACCAGCAGAGATGCGACCCGGGGGAGCGGCTACACCTTC
NA	TRBV10-3	TRBJ2-7	NA	CAIADRQVYEQYF	TGTGCCATCGCTGACCGACAAGTCTACGAGCAGTACTTC